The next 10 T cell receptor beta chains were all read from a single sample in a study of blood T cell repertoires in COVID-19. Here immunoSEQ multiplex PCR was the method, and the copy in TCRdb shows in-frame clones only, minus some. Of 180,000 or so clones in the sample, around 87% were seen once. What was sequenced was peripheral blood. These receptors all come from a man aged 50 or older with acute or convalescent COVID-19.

The CDR3 here is CAISDVNLNTEAFF. DNA for the CDR3: TGTGCCATCAGTGACGTTAATTTGAACACTGAAGCTTTCTTT. The chain joins TRBV10-3 to TRBJ1-1; D not certain. From germline, CDR1 is ENHRY and CDR2 SYGVKD. V was shortened by 3 bases and J by 0 bases, with 8 bases between the two germline ends. The CDR3 totals 14 residues.

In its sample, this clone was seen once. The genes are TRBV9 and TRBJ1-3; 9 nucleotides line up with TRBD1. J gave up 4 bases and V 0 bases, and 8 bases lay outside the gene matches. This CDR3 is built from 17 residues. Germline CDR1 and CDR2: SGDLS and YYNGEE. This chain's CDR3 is CASSVAPGQGVGNTIYF. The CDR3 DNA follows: TGTGCCAGCAGCGTAGCTCCGGGACAGGGTGTGGGAAACACCATATATTTT.

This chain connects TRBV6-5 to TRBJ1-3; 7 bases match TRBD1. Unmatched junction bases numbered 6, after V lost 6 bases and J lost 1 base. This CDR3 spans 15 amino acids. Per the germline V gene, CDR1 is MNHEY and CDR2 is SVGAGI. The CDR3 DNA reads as TGTGCCAGCAGATCCGGGACAGCATCTGGAAACACCATATATTTT. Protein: CASRSGTASGNTIYF.

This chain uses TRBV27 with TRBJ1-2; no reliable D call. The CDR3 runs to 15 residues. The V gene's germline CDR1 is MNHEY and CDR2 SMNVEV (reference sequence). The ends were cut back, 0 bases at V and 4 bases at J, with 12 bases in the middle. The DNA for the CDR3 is TGTGCCAGCAGTTTATCGAACCCTACGGTCTATGGCTACACCTTC. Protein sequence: CASSLSNPTVYGYTF.

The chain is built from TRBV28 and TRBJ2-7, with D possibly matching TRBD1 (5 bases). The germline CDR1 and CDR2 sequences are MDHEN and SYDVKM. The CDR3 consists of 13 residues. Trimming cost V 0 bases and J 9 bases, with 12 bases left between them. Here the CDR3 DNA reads TGTGCCAGCAGTTTATGGTCGGACAACCGGCAGTACTTC. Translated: CASSLWSDNRQYF.

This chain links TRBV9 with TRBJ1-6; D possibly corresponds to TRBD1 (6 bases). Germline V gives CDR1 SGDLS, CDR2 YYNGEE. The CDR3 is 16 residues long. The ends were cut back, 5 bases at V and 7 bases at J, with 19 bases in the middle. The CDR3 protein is CASSPTTGSWNSPLHF. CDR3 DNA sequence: TGTGCCAGCAGTCCTACGACAGGTTCGTGGAATTCACCCCTCCACTTT.

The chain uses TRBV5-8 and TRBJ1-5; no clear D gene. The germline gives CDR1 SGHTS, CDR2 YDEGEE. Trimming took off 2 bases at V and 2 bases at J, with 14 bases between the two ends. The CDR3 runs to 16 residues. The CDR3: CASSLLLPTGNQPQHF. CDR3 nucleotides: TGTGCCAGCAGCTTACTACTTCCGACCGGCAATCAGCCCCAGCATTTT.

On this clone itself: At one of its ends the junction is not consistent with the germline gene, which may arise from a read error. Here the CDR3 reads CASSVAGGNQPQHF. For the CDR3, the DNA is TGTGCCAGCAGCGTAGCAGGGGGCAACCAGCCCCAGCATTTT. This sequence joins TRBV9 and TRBJ1-5, with 8 bases identical to TRBD1. CDR1 SGDLS and CDR2 YYNGEE come from the germline V gene. The CDR3 is 14 residues long.

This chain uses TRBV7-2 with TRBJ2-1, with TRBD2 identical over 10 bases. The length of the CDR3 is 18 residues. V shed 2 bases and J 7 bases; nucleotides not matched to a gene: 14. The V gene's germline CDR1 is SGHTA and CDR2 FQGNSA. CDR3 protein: CASSLTAPGAGGRNEQFF. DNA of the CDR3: TGTGCCAGCAGCTTAACGGCTCCAGGAGCGGGGGGGCGAAATGAGCAGTTCTTC.

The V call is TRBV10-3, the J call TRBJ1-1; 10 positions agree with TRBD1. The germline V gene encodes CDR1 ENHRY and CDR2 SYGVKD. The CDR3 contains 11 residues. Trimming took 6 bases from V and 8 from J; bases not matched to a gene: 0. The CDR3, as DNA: TGTGCCATCAGGGGACAGGGGGAAGCTTTCTTT. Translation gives CAIRGQGEAFF.